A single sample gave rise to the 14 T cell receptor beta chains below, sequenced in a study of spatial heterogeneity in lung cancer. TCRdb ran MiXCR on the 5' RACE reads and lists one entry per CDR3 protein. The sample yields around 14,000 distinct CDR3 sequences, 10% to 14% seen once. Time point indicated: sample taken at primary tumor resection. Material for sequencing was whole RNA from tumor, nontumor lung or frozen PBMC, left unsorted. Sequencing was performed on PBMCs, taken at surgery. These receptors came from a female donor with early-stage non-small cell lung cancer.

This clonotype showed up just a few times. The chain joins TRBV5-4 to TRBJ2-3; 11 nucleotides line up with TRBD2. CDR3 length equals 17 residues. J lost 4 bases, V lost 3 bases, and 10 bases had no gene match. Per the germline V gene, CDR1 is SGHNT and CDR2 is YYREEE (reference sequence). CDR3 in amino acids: CASSSVAGGLQSDTQYF. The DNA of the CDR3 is TGTGCCAGCAGCTCCGTAGCGGGGGGGCTACAATCAGATACGCAGTATTTT.

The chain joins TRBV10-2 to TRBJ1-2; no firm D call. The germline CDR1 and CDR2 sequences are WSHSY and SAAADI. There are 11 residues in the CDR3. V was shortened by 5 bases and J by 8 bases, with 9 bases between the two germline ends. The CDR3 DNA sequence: TGCGCCAGCAGTCAGGAATTGGGCTACACCTTC. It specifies CASSQELGYTF.

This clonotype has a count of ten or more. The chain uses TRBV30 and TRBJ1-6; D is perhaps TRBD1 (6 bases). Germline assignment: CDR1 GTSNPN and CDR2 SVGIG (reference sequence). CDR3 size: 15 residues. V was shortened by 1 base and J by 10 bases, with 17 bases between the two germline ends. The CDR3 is CAWSGGAGVGSPLHF. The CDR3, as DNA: TGTGCCTGGAGTGGGGGGGCCGGCGTTGGATCACCCCTCCACTTT.

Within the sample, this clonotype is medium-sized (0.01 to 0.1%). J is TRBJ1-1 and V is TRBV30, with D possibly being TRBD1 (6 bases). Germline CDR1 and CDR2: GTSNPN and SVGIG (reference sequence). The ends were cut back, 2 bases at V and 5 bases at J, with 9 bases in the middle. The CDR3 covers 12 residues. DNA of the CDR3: TGTGCCTGGAGTCCTGGACAGACTGAAGCTTTCTTT. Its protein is CAWSPGQTEAFF. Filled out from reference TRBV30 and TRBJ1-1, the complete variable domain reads SQTIHQWPATLVQPVGSPLSLECTVEGTSNPNLYWYRQAAGRGLQLLFYSVGIGQISSEVPQNLSASRPQDRQFILSSKKLLLSDSGFYLCAWSPGQTEAFFGQGTRLTVV.

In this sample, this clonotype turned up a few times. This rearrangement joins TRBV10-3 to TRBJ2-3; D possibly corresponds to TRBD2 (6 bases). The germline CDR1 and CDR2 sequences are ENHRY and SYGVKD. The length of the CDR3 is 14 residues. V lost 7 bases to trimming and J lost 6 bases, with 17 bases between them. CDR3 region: CAIILPRGVDTQYF. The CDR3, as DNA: TGTGCCATCATCCTCCCGCGGGGCGTTGATACGCAGTATTTT.

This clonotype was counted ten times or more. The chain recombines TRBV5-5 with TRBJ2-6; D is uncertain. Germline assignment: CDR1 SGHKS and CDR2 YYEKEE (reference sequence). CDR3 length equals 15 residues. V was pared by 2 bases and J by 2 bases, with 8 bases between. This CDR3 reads CASSLGVPGANVLTF. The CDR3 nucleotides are TGTGCCAGCAGCTTAGGCGTGCCTGGGGCCAACGTCCTGACTTTC.

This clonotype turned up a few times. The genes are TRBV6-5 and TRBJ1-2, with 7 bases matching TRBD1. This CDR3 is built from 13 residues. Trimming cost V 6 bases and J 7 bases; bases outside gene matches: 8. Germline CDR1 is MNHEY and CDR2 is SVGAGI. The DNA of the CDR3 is TGTGCCAGCAGACGACAGGGCAGGAGTGGCTACACCTTC. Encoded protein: CASRRQGRSGYTF.

For the CDR3, the DNA is TGTGCCAGCAGCCAAGATATTCGACAGCCGGGCTACACCTTC. This codes for CASSQDIRQPGYTF. The chain carries TRBV3-1 and TRBJ1-2; tentative D call: TRBD1 (5 bases). Germline CDR1 reads LGHDT; CDR2 reads YNNKEL (reference sequence). Trimming left V 0 bases short and J 8 bases short, with 13 bases between. The CDR3 sequence is 14 residues long.

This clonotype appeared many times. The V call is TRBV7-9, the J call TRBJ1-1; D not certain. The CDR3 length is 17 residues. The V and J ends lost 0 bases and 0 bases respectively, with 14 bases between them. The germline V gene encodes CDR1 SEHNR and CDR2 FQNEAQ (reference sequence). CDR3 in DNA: TGTGCCAGCAGCTTAGCGCGCGGGCTGCTACTGAACACTGAAGCTTTCTTT. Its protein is CASSLARGLLLNTEAFF.

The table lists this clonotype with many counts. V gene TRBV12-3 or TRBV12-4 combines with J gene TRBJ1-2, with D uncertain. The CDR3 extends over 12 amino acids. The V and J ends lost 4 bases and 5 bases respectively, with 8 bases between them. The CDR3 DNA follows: TGTGCCAGCAGTTGGGGTCAATATGGCTACACCTTC. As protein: CASSWGQYGYTF.

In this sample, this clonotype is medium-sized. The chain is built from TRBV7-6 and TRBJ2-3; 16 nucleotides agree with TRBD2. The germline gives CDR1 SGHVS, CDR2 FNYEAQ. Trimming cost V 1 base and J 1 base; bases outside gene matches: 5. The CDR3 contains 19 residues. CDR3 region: CASSLVGLAGGRRTDTQYF. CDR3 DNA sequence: TGTGCCAGCAGCTTAGTGGGACTAGCGGGGGGGCGTCGCACAGATACGCAGTATTTT.

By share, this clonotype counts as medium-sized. The CDR3 spells CASSLAPPSTGELFF. CDR3 bases: TGTGCCAGCAGCTTAGCCCCTCCGAGCACCGGGGAGCTGTTTTTT. V usage is TRBV7-9 and J usage is TRBJ2-2; D not certain. This CDR3 region has 15 residues. CDR1 is SEHNR, CDR2 FQNEAQ, per germline (reference sequence). Trimming left V 0 bases short and J 4 bases short, with 9 bases between.

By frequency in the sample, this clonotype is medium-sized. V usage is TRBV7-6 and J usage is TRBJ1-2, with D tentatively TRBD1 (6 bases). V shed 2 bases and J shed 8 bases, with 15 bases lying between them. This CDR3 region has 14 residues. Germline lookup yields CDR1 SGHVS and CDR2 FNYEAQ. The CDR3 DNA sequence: TGTGCCAGCAGCTTATCCCAGGGGCCGGAAGGCTACACCTTC. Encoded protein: CASSLSQGPEGYTF.

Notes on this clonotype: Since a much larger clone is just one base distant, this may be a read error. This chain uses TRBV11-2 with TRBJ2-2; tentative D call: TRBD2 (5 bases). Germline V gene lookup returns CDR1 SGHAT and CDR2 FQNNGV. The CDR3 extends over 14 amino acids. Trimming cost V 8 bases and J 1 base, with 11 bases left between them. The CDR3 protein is CASGIRGNTGELFF. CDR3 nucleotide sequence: TGTGCCAGCGGCATTCGGGGGAACACCGGGGAGCTGTTTTTT.